A selection of T cell receptor beta chains follows, all from one sample in a study of early T cells in non-severe SARS-CoV-2 infection. One entry per CDR3 protein, called by TCRdb with MiXCR from the 5' RACE reads. This table has under 60,000 distinct CDR3 sequences, less than 15% appearing once. Source material: whole blood. These receptors were taken from an adult who was a healthcare worker with PCR-confirmed SARS-CoV-2 infection or an uninfected control (not recorded which). Each CDR3 is given with its conserved first and last residue. The order of the fields is J gene, V gene, D gene, CDR3 length, clone size, CDR3 DNA, CDR3 protein. The D gene is left open where the match is weak. The listing skips clone size in some rows; elsewhere it reads once, few, many or a size class.

TRBJ2-1 TRBV7-3 . 12 . TGTGCCAGCAGCTCACTGAGGGGAGCGCAGTTCTTC CASSSLRGAQFF
TRBJ2-3 TRBV28 . 14 many TGTGCCAGCAGTTTATTAGGCAACATAAATACGCAGTATTTT CASSLLGNINTQYF
TRBJ2-1 TRBV5-4 TRBD1 15 many TGTGCCAGCAGCTTTGAGACAGGGGTTTATGATGAGCAGTTCTTC CASSFETGVYDEQFF
TRBJ1-1 TRBV6-5 . 15 many TGTGCCAGCAGCCCGGAAGAGACAGGACAAACTGAAGCTTTCTTT CASSPEETGQTEAFF
TRBJ1-3 TRBV14 . 16 many TGTGCCAGCAGCCAAGTCGGGAAGGCAACTGGAAACACCATATATTTT CASSQVGKATGNTIYF
TRBJ1-2 TRBV6-5 . 13 . TGTGCCAGCAGTTACGGGGGATTCTATGGCTACACCTTC CASSYGGFYGYTF
TRBJ2-5 TRBV7-2 . 15 few TGTGCCAGCAGCTTTAGGGTGGGTGTTGTTGAGACCCAGTACTTC CASSFRVGVVETQYF
TRBJ1-5 TRBV20-1 . 13 many TGCAGTGCTAGTTCGCGGGGGAATCAGCCCCAGCATTTT CSASSRGNQPQHF
TRBJ1-2 TRBV6-5 TRBD1 16 many TGTGCCAGCAGGAAGATGGGACAGGAGAGGGGCTATGGCTACACCTTC CASRKMGQERGYGYTF
TRBJ2-1 TRBV4-2 TRBD2 18 few TGTGCCAGCAGCCGGCTAAGGGGAGGCAGCGGGGGGATTGATGAGCAGTTCTTC CASSRLRGGSGGIDEQFF
TRBJ1-2 TRBV2 . 14 few TGTGCCAGCAGTGTCCAGGCCCTGGGAAGGGGCTACACCTTC CASSVQALGRGYTF
TRBJ2-2 TRBV14 . 16 many TGTGCCAGCAGCCCCTTGCGGGGGCCGAACACCGGGGAGCTGTTTTTT CASSPLRGPNTGELFF
TRBJ1-1 TRBV21-1 . 16 many TGTGCCAGCAGCTTGCCCTCCTGGACAGCACTCACTGAAGCTTTCTTT CASSLPSWTALTEAFF
TRBJ2-7 TRBV20-1 . 14 many TGCAGTGCTAGAGATACGGGAAGGCTTAAGGAGCAGTACTTC CSARDTGRLKEQYF
TRBJ2-4 TRBV20-1 . 14 many TGCAGTGCCGAAGTCACAGGGCGCAAAAACATTCAGTACTTC CSAEVTGRKNIQYF
TRBJ1-1 TRBV5-1 . 14 few TGCGCCAGCAGCTTGGATGGAGGGCCCACTGAAGCTTTCTTT CASSLDGGPTEAFF
TRBJ2-6 TRBV25-1 . 17 many TGTGCCAGCAGTGAATTCGTTCTGAGCTCTGGGGCCAACGTCCTGACTTTC CASSEFVLSSGANVLTF
TRBJ2-5 TRBV5-3 . 16 . TGTGCCAGAAGCTTGGTGGGGGGCCCTAGGACAGAGACCCAGTACTTC CARSLVGGPRTETQYF
TRBJ2-5 TRBV12-3/TRBV12-4 . 15 many TGTGCCAGCAGTTTGTCGGTGGCAGGGCAAGAGACCCAGTACTTC CASSLSVAGQETQYF
TRBJ1-1 TRBV20-1 . 11 many TGCAGTGCTAACCCGGGGACTGAAGCTTTCTTT CSANPGTEAFF
TRBJ2-6 TRBV6-5 . 15 many TGTGCCAGCAGGAAGCTCTACTCTGGGGCCAACGTCCTGACTTTC CASRKLYSGANVLTF
TRBJ2-5 TRBV7-2 . 14 many TGTGCCAGCAGCTTGAGGACTTCAGAAGAGACCCAGTACTTC CASSLRTSEETQYF
TRBJ2-7 TRBV29-1 . 10 many TGCAGCGTTGAACGGTACGAGCAGTACTTC CSVERYEQYF
TRBJ2-3 TRBV3-1 . 16 many TGTGCCAGCAGCCAAGATACTGTGGACCCGACAGATACGCAGTATTTT CASSQDTVDPTDTQYF
TRBJ1-1 TRBV18 TRBD1 15 many TGTGCCAGCTCACCGCTCGGACAGGGGAACACTGAAGCTTTCTTT CASSPLGQGNTEAFF
TRBJ1-5 TRBV20-1 . 14 many TGCAGTGCTAGCGGGCAGGAGGGGAATCAGCCCCAGCATTTT CSASGQEGNQPQHF
TRBJ2-1 TRBV5-1 TRBD2 14 few TGCGCCAGCAGCGGATCTAGCGGGGGCAATGAGCAGTTCTTC CASSGSSGGNEQFF
TRBJ1-1 TRBV6-1 . 11 many TGTGCCAGCAGTGCGTACAGGGAAGCTTTCTTT CASSAYREAFF
TRBJ2-7 TRBV5-1 TRBD1 14 many TGCGCCAGCAGCTGGACAGGGGTCTCCTACGAGCAGTACTTC CASSWTGVSYEQYF
TRBJ1-3 TRBV10-3 TRBD1 16 many TGTGCCATCAGGGACCCCGGGACAGACTCTGGAAACACCATATATTTT CAIRDPGTDSGNTIYF
TRBJ1-2 TRBV6-1 TRBD1 15 many TGTGCCAGCACCCCAGGACAGGCGCCTAACTATGGCTACACCTTC CASTPGQAPNYGYTF
TRBJ2-3 TRBV11-2 TRBD2 16 . TGTGCCAGCAGCCTCCACCTAGCGGGGGGCGGGGATACGCAGTATTTT CASSLHLAGGGDTQYF
TRBJ1-4 TRBV6-5 . 14 . TGTGCCAGCAGTTACTCGAGAGCTAATGAAAAACTGTTTTTT CASSYSRANEKLFF
TRBJ1-5 TRBV3-1 . 18 many TGTGCCAGCAGCCAAGATTGGGGCAAAGGAGGAGTCCCTCAGCCCCAGCATTTT CASSQDWGKGGVPQPQHF
TRBJ1-5 TRBV5-1 . 13 few TGCGCCAGCAGCACCGGCCCGGCTCAGCCCCAGCATTTT CASSTGPAQPQHF
TRBJ2-2 TRBV14 TRBD2 17 few TGTGCCAGCAGCCAAGGGCTGAGCGGGGTAAACACCGGGGAGCTGTTTTTT CASSQGLSGVNTGELFF
TRBJ2-1 TRBV5-1 . 14 . TGCGCCAGCAGGGCCCGCGGGAACCACAATGAGCAGTTCTTC CASRARGNHNEQFF
TRBJ1-2 TRBV11-2 TRBD1 14 many TGTGCCAGCAGCTTAAGGACAGGGGCGAATGGCTACACCTTC CASSLRTGANGYTF
TRBJ1-1 TRBV2 . 13 . TGTGCCACTAGACAGGTACAAGAGACTGAAGCTTTCTTT CATRQVQETEAFF
TRBJ2-1 TRBV3-1 TRBD2 17 . TGTGCCAGCAGCCAAGCCTATAGCGGGGCCACGTACAATGAGCAGTTCTTC CASSQAYSGATYNEQFF
TRBJ1-5 TRBV5-6 TRBD1 20 few TGTGCCAGCAGCTTGACCGCCGGGACAGGGATAGGGTATAGCAATCAGCCCCAGCATTTT CASSLTAGTGIGYSNQPQHF
TRBJ1-1 TRBV19 . 13 few TGTGCCAGTAGTATGAACCGGAACACTGAAGCTTTCTTT CASSMNRNTEAFF
TRBJ2-3 TRBV7-6 TRBD2 12 . TGTGCCAGCAGCTTCCCCGCGGGGGCGCAGTATTTT CASSFPAGAQYF
TRBJ2-2 TRBV4-1 . 16 many TGCGCCAGCAGCCATCAGAGACTAGCGAACACCGGGGAGCTGTTTTTT CASSHQRLANTGELFF